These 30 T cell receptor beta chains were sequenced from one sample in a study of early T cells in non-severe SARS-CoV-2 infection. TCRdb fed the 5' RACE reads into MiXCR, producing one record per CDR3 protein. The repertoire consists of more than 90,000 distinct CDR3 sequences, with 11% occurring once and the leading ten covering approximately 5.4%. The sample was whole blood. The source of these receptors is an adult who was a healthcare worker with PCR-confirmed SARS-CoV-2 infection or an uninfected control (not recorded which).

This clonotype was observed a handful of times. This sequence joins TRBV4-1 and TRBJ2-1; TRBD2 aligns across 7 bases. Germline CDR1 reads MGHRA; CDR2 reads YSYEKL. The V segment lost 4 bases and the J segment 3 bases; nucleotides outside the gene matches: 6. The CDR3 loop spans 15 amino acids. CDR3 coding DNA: TGCGCCAGCAGCCTAGGGGCGGGAGACTACAATGAGCAGTTCTTC. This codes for CASSLGAGDYNEQFF.

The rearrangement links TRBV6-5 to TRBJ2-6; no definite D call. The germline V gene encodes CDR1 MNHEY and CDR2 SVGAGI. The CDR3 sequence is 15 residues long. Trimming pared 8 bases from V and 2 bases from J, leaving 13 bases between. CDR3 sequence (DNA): TGTGCCAGCCATATAGGTGCTACTGGGGCCAACGTCCTGACTTTC. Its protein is CASHIGATGANVLTF.

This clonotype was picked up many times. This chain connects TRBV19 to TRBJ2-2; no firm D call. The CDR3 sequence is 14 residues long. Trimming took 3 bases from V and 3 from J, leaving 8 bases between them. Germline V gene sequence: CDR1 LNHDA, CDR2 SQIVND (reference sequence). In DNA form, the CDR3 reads TGTGCCAGTAGTATGGGCGCGGACACCGGGGAGCTGTTTTTT. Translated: CASSMGADTGELFF.

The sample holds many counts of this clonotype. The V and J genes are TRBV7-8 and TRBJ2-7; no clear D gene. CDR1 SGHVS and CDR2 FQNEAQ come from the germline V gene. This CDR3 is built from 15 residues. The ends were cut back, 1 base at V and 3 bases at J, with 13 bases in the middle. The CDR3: CASSLGREGNYEQYF. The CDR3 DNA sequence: TGTGCCAGCAGCTTAGGAAGGGAAGGAAACTACGAGCAGTACTTC.

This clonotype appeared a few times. The CDR3 region is CASSSSAGFHPDTQYF. The CDR3 region has the DNA TGTGCCAGCAGCTCCTCGGCAGGCTTTCATCCAGATACGCAGTATTTT. The V gene is TRBV7-9, the J gene TRBJ2-3; no clear D. The germline gives CDR1 SEHNR, CDR2 FQNEAQ (reference sequence). This CDR3 region has 16 residues. V lost 4 bases, J lost 4 bases, and 18 bases lay in between.

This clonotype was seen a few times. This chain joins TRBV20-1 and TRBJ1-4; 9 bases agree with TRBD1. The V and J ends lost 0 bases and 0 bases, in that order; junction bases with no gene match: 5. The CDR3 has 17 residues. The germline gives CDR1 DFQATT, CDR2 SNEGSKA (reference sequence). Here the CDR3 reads CSARDPRTGATNEKLFF. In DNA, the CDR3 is TGCAGTGCTAGAGATCCCAGGACAGGGGCAACTAATGAAAAACTGTTTTTT.

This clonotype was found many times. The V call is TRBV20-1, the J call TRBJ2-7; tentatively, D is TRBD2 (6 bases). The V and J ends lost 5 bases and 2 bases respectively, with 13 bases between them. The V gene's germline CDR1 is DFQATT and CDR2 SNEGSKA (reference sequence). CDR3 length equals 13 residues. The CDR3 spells CSAPGTSTYEQYF. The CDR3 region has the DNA TGCAGTGCTCCCGGGACTTCCACCTACGAGCAGTACTTC.

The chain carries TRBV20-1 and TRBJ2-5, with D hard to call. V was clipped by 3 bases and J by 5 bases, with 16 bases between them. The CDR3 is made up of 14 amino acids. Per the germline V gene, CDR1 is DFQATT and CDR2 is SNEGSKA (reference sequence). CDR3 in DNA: TGCAGTGCTAGCTTTATCGCCCCACGCGAGACCCAGTACTTC. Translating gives CSASFIAPRETQYF.

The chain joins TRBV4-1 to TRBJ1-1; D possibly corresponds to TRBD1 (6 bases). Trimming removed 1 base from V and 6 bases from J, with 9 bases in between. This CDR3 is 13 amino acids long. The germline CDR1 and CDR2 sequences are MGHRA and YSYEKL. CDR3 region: CASSQGGQSEAFF. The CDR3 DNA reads TGCGCCAGCAGCCAAGGAGGACAGTCTGAAGCTTTCTTT.

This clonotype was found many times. CDR3 in amino acids: CATSDSRFNQPQHF. The CDR3 DNA sequence: TGTGCCACCAGCGACAGCAGATTCAATCAGCCCCAGCATTTT. This sequence joins TRBV15 and TRBJ1-5; TRBD1 is a possible D gene (5 bases). The CDR3 length is 14 residues. Trimming took off 5 bases at V and 3 bases at J, with 11 bases between the two ends. The germline V gene has CDR1 LNHNV and CDR2 YYDKDF (reference sequence).

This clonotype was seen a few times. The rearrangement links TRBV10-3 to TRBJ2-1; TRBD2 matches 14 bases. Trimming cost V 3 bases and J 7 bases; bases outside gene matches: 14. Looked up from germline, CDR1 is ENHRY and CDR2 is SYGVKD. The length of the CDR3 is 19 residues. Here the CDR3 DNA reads TGTGCCATCAGTGACCTTGGGACTAGCGGGAGAAACCCATTGAATGAGCAGTTCTTC. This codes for CAISDLGTSGRNPLNEQFF.

CDR3 sequence reads: CASSSLDADTSSYEQYF. CDR3 in DNA: TGTGCCAGCAGCTCATTAGACGCGGATACCAGCTCCTACGAGCAGTACTTC. The chain is built from TRBV7-9 and TRBJ2-7; no clear D gene. Trimming took off 4 bases at V and 0 bases at J, with 19 bases between the two ends. This CDR3 spans 17 amino acids. The V gene's germline CDR1 is SEHNR and CDR2 FQNEAQ (reference sequence). Full variable domain (outside the CDR3, taken from reference TRBV7-9 and TRBJ2-7): DTGVSQNPRHKITKRGQNVTFRCDPISEHNRLYWYRQTLGQGPEFLTYFQNEAQLEKSRLLSDRFSAERPKGSFSTLEIQRTEQGDSAMYLCASSSLDADTSSYEQYFGPGTRLTVT.

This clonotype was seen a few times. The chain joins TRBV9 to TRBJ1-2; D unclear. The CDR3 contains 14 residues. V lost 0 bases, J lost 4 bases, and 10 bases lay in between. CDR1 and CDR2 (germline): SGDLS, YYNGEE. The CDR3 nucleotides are TGTGCCAGCAGCGTAGGAGCGGCAGCCTATGGCTACACCTTC. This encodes CASSVGAAAYGYTF.

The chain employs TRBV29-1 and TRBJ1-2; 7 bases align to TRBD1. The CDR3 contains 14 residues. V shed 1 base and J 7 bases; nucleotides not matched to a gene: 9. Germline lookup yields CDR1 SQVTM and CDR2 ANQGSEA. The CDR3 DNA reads TGCAGCGTTGAAGTAATCCACACAGGGGCTGGCTACACCTTC. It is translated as CSVEVIHTGAGYTF.

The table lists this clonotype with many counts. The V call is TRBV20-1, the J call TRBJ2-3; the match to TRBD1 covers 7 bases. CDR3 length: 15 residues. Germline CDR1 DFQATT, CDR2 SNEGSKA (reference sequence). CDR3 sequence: CSGERQGSAWDTQYF. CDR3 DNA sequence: TGCAGCGGAGAGAGACAGGGTAGCGCTTGGGATACGCAGTATTTT.

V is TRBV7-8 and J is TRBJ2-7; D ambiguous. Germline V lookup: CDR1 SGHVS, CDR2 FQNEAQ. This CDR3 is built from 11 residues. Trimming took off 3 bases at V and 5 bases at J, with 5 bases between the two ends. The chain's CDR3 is CASSFSNEQYF. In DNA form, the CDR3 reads TGTGCCAGCAGCTTTAGCAACGAGCAGTACTTC.

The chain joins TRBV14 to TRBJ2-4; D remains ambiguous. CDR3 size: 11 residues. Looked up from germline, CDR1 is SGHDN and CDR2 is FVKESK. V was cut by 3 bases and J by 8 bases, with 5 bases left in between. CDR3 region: CASSQYDIQYF. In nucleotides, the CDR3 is TGTGCCAGCAGCCAGTATGACATTCAGTACTTC.

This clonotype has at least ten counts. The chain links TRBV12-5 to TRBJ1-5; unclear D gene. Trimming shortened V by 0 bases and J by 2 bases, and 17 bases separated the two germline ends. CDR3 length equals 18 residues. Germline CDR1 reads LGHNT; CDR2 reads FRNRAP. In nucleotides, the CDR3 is TGTGCTAGTGGTTTGGTACTTTTCGGGAGAATGCGCAATCAGCCCCAGCATTTT. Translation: CASGLVLFGRMRNQPQHF.

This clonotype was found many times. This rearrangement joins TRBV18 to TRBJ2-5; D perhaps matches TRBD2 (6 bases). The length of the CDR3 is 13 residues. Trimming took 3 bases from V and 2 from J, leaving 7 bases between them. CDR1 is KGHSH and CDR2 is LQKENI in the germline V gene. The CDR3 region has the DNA TGTGCCAGCTCACCCGGGAGTCAAGAGACCCAGTACTTC. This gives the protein CASSPGSQETQYF.

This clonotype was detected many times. The chain's CDR3 is CASSQLRGQETQYF. The DNA of the CDR3 is TGTGCCAGCAGCCAACTGAGGGGGCAAGAGACCCAGTACTTC. V usage is TRBV3-1 and J usage is TRBJ2-5; the D gene is possibly TRBD1 (6 bases). The ends were cut back, 2 bases at V and 2 bases at J, with 9 bases in the middle. The CDR3 spans 14 residues. CDR1 and CDR2 from the germline V gene are LGHDT and YNNKEL (reference sequence).

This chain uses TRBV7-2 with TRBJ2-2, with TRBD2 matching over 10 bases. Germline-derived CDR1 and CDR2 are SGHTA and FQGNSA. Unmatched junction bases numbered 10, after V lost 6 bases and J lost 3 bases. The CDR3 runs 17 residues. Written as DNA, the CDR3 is TGTGCCAGCAGGAACAAAGCGGGGGGGCCACACACCGGGGAGCTGTTTTTT. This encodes CASRNKAGGPHTGELFF.

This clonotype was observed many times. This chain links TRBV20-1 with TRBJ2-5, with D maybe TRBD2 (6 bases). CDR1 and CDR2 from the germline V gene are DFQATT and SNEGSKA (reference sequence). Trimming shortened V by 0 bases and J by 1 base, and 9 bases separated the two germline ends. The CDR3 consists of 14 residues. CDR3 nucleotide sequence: TGCAGTGCTAGAGATCTAGCGTCCCAAGAGACCCAGTACTTC. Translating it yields CSARDLASQETQYF.

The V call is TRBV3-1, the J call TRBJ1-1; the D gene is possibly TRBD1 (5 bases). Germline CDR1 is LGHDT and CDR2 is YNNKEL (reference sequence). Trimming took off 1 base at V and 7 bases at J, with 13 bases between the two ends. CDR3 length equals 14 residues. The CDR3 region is CASSQVSRQSEAFF. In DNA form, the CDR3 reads TGTGCCAGCAGCCAAGTTAGTCGACAGAGTGAAGCTTTCTTT.

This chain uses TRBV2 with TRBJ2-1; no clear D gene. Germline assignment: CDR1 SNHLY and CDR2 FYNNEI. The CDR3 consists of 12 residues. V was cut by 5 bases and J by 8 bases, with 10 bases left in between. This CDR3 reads CASSRDGDEQFF. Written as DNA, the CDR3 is TGTGCCAGCAGTAGAGATGGCGATGAGCAGTTCTTC.

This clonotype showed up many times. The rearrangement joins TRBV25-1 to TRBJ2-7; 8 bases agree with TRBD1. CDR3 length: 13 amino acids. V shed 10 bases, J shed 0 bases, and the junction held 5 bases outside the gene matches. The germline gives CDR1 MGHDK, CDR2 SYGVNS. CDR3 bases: TGTGCCACCCGGGACAGGAACTCCTACGAGCAGTACTTC. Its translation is CATRDRNSYEQYF.

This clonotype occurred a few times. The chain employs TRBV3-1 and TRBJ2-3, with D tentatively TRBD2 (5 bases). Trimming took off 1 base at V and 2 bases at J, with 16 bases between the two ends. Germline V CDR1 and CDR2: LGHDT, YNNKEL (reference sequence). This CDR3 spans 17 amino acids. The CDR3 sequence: CASSQALSGVSTDTQYF. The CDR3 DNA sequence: TGTGCCAGCAGCCAAGCGCTCTCCGGGGTTTCCACAGATACGCAGTATTTT.

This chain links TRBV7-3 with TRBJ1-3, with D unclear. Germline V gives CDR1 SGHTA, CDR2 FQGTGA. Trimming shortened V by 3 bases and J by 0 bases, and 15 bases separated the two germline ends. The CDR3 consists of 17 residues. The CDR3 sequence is CASSLNGYTSSGNTIYF. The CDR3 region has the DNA TGTGCCAGCAGCTTGAATGGCTACACAAGCTCTGGAAACACCATATATTTT.

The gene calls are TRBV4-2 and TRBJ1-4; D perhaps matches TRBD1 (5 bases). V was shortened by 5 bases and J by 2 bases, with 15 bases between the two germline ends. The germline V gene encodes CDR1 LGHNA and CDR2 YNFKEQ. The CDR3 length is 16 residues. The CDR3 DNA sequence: TGTGCCAGCAGCACCAGTGGGGCGGAGACTAATGAAAAACTGTTTTTT. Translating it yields CASSTSGAETNEKLFF.

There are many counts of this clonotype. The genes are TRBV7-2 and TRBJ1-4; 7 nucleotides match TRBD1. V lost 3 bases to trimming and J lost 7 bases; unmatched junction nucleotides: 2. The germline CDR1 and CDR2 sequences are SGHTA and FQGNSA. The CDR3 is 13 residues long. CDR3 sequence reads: CASSFRGGEKLFF. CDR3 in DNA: TGTGCCAGCAGCTTCAGGGGGGGTGAAAAACTGTTTTTT.

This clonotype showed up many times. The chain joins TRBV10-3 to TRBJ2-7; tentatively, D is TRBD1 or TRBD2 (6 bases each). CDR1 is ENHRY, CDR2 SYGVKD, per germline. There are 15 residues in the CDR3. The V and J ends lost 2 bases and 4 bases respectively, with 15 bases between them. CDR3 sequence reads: CAISETGARKYEQYF. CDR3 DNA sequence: TGTGCCATCAGTGAGACGGGGGCGCGTAAGTACGAGCAGTACTTC.